These 13 T cell receptor beta chains originate from one sample sequenced in a study of T cell responses to AZD1222 COVID-19 vaccine. Here immunoSEQ multiplex PCR was the method, and the copy in TCRdb shows in-frame clones only, minus some. The sample gives about 83,000 clones, 80% to 95% of which show up once; 3.5% to 5% is in the top ten. The material was peripheral blood, obtained on day 0 of MenACWY control vaccination. The receptors originated from an adult in good health.

This chain joins TRBV30 and TRBJ2-1; perhaps TRBD1 as D (5 bases). V was trimmed by 1 base and J by 0 bases, leaving 7 bases between them. The length of the CDR3 is 14 residues. Germline values: CDR1 GTSNPN, CDR2 SVGIG (reference sequence). CDR3 bases: TGTGCCTGGAGTGGGGGCTACTCCTACAATGAGCAGTTCTTC. Protein product: CAWSGGYSYNEQFF.

This sequence joins TRBV5-1 and TRBJ2-3; 10 nucleotides line up with TRBD2. CDR1 and CDR2 (germline): SGHRS, YFSETQ. J gave up 5 bases and V 0 bases, and 3 bases lay outside the gene matches. The CDR3 has 15 residues. DNA of the CDR3: TGCGCCAGCAGCTTGGGAACTAGCGGGATAGATACGCAGTATTTT. Protein sequence: CASSLGTSGIDTQYF. Looking up the rest from reference TRBV5-1 and TRBJ2-3 gives the full variable domain: KAGVTQTPRYLIKTRGQQVTLSCSPISGHRSVSWYQQTPGQGLQFLFEYFSETQRNKGNFPGRFSGRQFSNSRSEMNVSTLELGDSALYLCASSLGTSGIDTQYFGPGTRLTVL.

This chain joins TRBV25-1 and TRBJ1-1; D gene ambiguous. Germline CDR1 MGHDK, CDR2 SYGVNS. Trimming left V 8 bases short and J 1 base short, with 8 bases between. The CDR3 runs 12 residues. The CDR3 region has the DNA TGTGCCAGCGGTCTCGGGAACACTGAAGCTTTCTTT. It is translated as CASGLGNTEAFF.

The rearrangement joins TRBV4-3 to TRBJ1-1, with D possibly being TRBD1 (5 bases). V lost 0 bases and J 5 bases, leaving 7 bases between the germline ends. Germline V CDR1 and CDR2: LGHNA, YSLEER. The CDR3 sequence is 13 residues long. The CDR3 is CASSQDRDTEAFF. The CDR3 DNA reads as TGCGCCAGCAGCCAAGACAGGGATACTGAAGCTTTCTTT.

The chain links TRBV7-9 to TRBJ1-3, with D maybe TRBD1 (5 bases). Germline-derived CDR1 and CDR2 are SEHNR and FQNEAQ (reference sequence). The CDR3 loop spans 15 amino acids. The V end was cut by 5 bases, the J end by 0 bases, with 11 bases between. The CDR3 DNA reads as TGTGCCAGCAGCAAAGAACAGGCCTCTGGAAACACCATATATTTT. Translating it yields CASSKEQASGNTIYF.

The V call is TRBV6-5, the J call TRBJ2-7, with 8 bases aligning to TRBD1. V lost 7 bases, J lost 3 bases, and 8 bases stayed unmatched. The CDR3 is 14 amino acids. Per germline, CDR1 MNHEY and CDR2 SVGAGI. The CDR3: CASTQGAGYYEQYF. The CDR3 DNA reads TGTGCCAGCACCCAGGGGGCTGGATACTACGAGCAGTACTTC.

A single count supports this clone. The rearrangement uses TRBV30 and TRBJ2-5; D gene uncertain. CDR1 is GTSNPN, CDR2 SVGIG, per germline (reference sequence). The CDR3 extends over 12 amino acids. V was clipped by 0 bases and J by 7 bases, with 9 bases between them. CDR3 coding DNA: TGTGCCTGGAGTGTAATGGTCGGGACCCAGTACTTC. As protein: CAWSVMVGTQYF. Based on the CDR3 plus reference TRBV30 and TRBJ2-5, the full variable domain is SQTIHQWPATLVQPVGSPLSLECTVEGTSNPNLYWYRQAAGRGLQLLFYSVGIGQISSEVPQNLSASRPQDRQFILSSKKLLLSDSGFYLCAWSVMVGTQYFGPGTRLLVL.

The chain has TRBV27 and TRBJ2-1; possibly TRBD2 for D (6 bases). Germline V CDR1 and CDR2: MNHEY, SMNVEV (reference sequence). V lost 2 bases to trimming and J lost 3 bases, with 11 bases between them. CDR3 length: 15 residues. In DNA, the CDR3 is TGTGCCAGCAGTTTAGGGCGGGGATACTACAATGAGCAGTTCTTC. This gives the protein CASSLGRGYYNEQFF.

This rearrangement joins TRBV6-6 to TRBJ2-4, with D hard to call. CDR3 length equals 14 residues. V was trimmed by 7 bases and J by 0 bases, leaving 10 bases between them. Germline CDR1 is MNHNY and CDR2 is SVGAGI (reference sequence). The CDR3, as DNA: TGTGCCAGCAAAGTCGAAATAGCCAAAAACATTCAGTACTTC. It encodes CASKVEIAKNIQYF.

The chain carries TRBV2 and TRBJ1-2; 8 bases line up with TRBD1. V shed 8 bases, J shed 6 bases, and the junction held 14 bases outside the gene matches. The germline V gene has CDR1 SNHLY and CDR2 FYNNEI. The CDR3 has 15 residues. The CDR3 spells CASRTGQGPVDGYTF. CDR3 in DNA: TGTGCCAGCCGCACAGGACAGGGACCAGTTGATGGCTACACCTTC.

This rearrangement joins TRBV10-3 to TRBJ2-1, with D perhaps given as TRBD1 or TRBD2 (6 bases each). Germline CDR1 ENHRY, CDR2 SYGVKD. V lost 4 bases and J 13 bases, leaving 11 bases between the germline ends. The CDR3 is 11 residues long. The DNA for the CDR3 is TGTGCCATCAGTGGGGGGGCGGCCCAGTTCTTC. Protein product: CAISGGAAQFF.

This chain uses TRBV5-6 with TRBJ1-5; no clear D. Germline V lookup: CDR1 SGHDT, CDR2 YYEEEE. The CDR3 sequence is 14 residues long. Deletions cut 1 base from V and 7 bases from J, with 12 bases between. CDR3 amino acids: CASSLSPAGQPQHF. The CDR3, as DNA: TGTGCCAGCAGCTTGAGTCCGGCGGGCCAGCCCCAGCATTTT.

The rearrangement joins TRBV7-2 to TRBJ1-4, with D perhaps matching TRBD1 (5 bases). Germline-derived CDR1 and CDR2 are SGHTA and FQGNSA. Trimming took 5 bases from V and 8 from J, leaving 18 bases between them. This CDR3 has 15 residues. The CDR3 spells CASSPTYRLGEKLFF. CDR3 sequence (DNA): TGTGCCAGCAGCCCGACCTACAGGTTGGGGGAAAAACTGTTTTTT.